The 8 T cell receptor beta chains below were found in one sample sequenced in a study of cytomegalovirus exposure and HLA in healthy donors. PCR used 60 Vbeta primers and 13 Jbeta primers. The assay was immunoSEQ multiplex PCR, and TCRdb's table has in-frame clones only and misses some. Of 200,000 to 250,000 clones in the sample, roughly 75% are singletons; the top ten hold roughly 1.9%. The sequenced sample consisted of PBMCs. The source is a woman in her twenties or thirties in good health and CMV-seronegative.

This chain links TRBV6-5 with TRBJ1-1; D might be TRBD1 (5 bases). CDR3 size: 12 residues. Trimming left V 6 bases short and J 8 bases short, with 13 bases between. Looked up from germline, CDR1 is MNHEY and CDR2 is SVGAGI. CDR3 sequence (DNA): TGTGCCAGCAGAATAGGTAGGGGAGAAGCTTTCTTT. Its protein is CASRIGRGEAFF.

In the case of this clone: Within the sample, other DNA sequences also encode this same CDR3. The chain recombines TRBV12-5 with TRBJ2-7; 8 nucleotides line up with TRBD1. The CDR3 is 17 amino acids. The germline CDR1 and CDR2 sequences are LGHNT and FRNRAP. The V gene end was trimmed by 1 base and the J gene end by 3 bases; junction bases not matched to a gene: 11. The CDR3 nucleotides are TGTGCTAGTGGTTTGGGGACAGGGATATCGGGATACTACGAGCAGTACTTC. The encoded protein is CASGLGTGISGYYEQYF.

The genes are TRBV30 and TRBJ1-1; D uncertain. Trimming stripped 8 bases from V and 1 base from J, with 29 bases between. This CDR3 spans 18 amino acids. The germline V gene encodes CDR1 GTSNPN and CDR2 SVGIG (reference sequence). The CDR3 spells CAVSRPVWARKGNTEAFF. CDR3 nucleotides: TGTGCCGTGAGCCGCCCAGTATGGGCACGAAAAGGGAACACTGAAGCTTTCTTT.

The V and J genes are TRBV6-5 and TRBJ2-3, with 9 bases matching TRBD2. The CDR3 loop spans 16 amino acids. Unmatched junction bases numbered 3, after V lost 0 bases and J lost 2 bases. Germline V lookup: CDR1 MNHEY, CDR2 SVGAGI. CDR3: CASSYSASGDTDTQYF. In DNA form, the CDR3 reads TGTGCCAGCAGTTACTCTGCTAGCGGGGACACAGATACGCAGTATTTT.

The chain combines TRBV4-1 with TRBJ2-1; a possible D gene is TRBD2 (7 bases). Germline V gene sequence: CDR1 MGHRA, CDR2 YSYEKL. This CDR3 is built from 18 residues. V was trimmed by 1 base and J by 8 bases, leaving 24 bases between them. The CDR3 protein is CASSQGVARAGAWDEQFF. The CDR3 DNA follows: TGCGCCAGCAGCCAAGGGGTGGCTAGGGCGGGGGCTTGGGATGAGCAGTTCTTC.

This rearrangement joins TRBV6-1 to TRBJ2-1, with TRBD1 matching over 7 bases. CDR3 length equals 15 residues. V lost 6 bases, J lost 3 bases, and 8 bases stayed unmatched. CDR1 and CDR2 from the germline V gene are MNHNS and SASEGT. CDR3 loop: CASSLGQDLYNEQFF. The DNA for the CDR3 is TGTGCCAGCAGCCTAGGACAGGACCTCTACAATGAGCAGTTCTTC.

The CDR3 nucleotides read TGTGCCAGCAGCTTAAATCCAGGGGGATTCGATGAAAAACTGTTTTTT. Residues: CASSLNPGGFDEKLFF. The chain carries TRBV7-2 and TRBJ1-4, with 7 bases aligning to TRBD1. The CDR3 is 16 amino acids. Germline loops: CDR1 SGHTA, CDR2 FQGNSA. The V segment lost 2 bases and the J segment 6 bases; nucleotides outside the gene matches: 9.

This CDR3 is CASSLGGGAYYGYTF. The CDR3 DNA is TGCGCCAGCAGCTTGGGGGGGGGCGCTTACTATGGCTACACCTTC. The rearrangement joins TRBV5-1 to TRBJ1-2, with D possibly TRBD1 on 6 matching bases. This CDR3 region has 15 residues. V dropped 0 bases and J dropped 3 bases, with 12 bases sitting between them. Germline V gene data show CDR1 as SGHRS and CDR2 as YFSETQ.